These 16 T cell receptor beta chains were sequenced from one sample in a study of shared clonotypes between healthy human individuals. Clones were sequenced by immunoSEQ multiplex PCR, and TCRdb holds only the in-frame ones, with some missing. Seen here are about 600,000 clones, around 97% observed once, and the top ten hold 0.045% to 0.07%. Sequencing was done on a sample of naive CD4+ T cells sorted from blood. Documented subset: CD45RA+ positively selected. These receptors came from a woman aged 25 to 39 in good health.

The V call is TRBV28, the J call TRBJ1-1; 8 bases line up with TRBD1. The CDR3 covers 11 residues. The V gene's germline CDR1 is MDHEN and CDR2 SYDVKM. V lost 7 bases, J lost 10 bases, and 5 bases stayed unmatched. CDR3 residues: CASTRTGLAFF. The CDR3 bases are TGTGCCAGCACTCGGACAGGGTTAGCTTTCTTT.

The rearrangement joins TRBV29-1 to TRBJ1-3; D is unresolved. Trimming stripped 7 bases from V and 0 bases from J, with 7 bases between. The CDR3 loop spans 12 amino acids. Germline V CDR1 and CDR2: SQVTM, ANQGSEA. The CDR3 DNA reads as TGCAGCGGCCAGAGCTCTGGAAACACCATATATTTT. Protein product: CSGQSSGNTIYF.

The chain couples TRBV4-1 to TRBJ1-3; no clear D gene. Trimming removed 5 bases from V and 0 bases from J, with 11 bases in between. From germline, CDR1 is MGHRA and CDR2 YSYEKL. This CDR3 is built from 15 residues. CDR3 sequence (DNA): TGCGCCAGCAGCTCCGACACTTACTCTGGAAACACCATATATTTT. Residues: CASSSDTYSGNTIYF.

V and J are TRBV5-1 and TRBJ2-7; TRBD2 matches 8 bases. The CDR3 is made up of 14 amino acids. The trim removed 3 bases at V and 6 bases at J, leaving 8 bases unmatched. Germline CDR1 reads SGHRS; CDR2 reads YFSETQ. DNA for the CDR3: TGCGCCAGCAGCTCCAGCGGGAGACGGGGCGAGCAGTACTTC. It specifies CASSSSGRRGEQYF.

The chain recombines TRBV6-4 with TRBJ1-6; D unresolved. Germline V gene sequence: CDR1 MRHNA, CDR2 SNTAGT. This CDR3 region has 15 residues. With 0 bases removed from V and 6 bases from J, the gap between germline ends came to 9 bases. The CDR3 DNA sequence: TGTGCCAGCAGTGACTCGATCGGCGTTAATTCACCCCTCCACTTT. This sequence encodes CASSDSIGVNSPLHF.

V usage is TRBV30 and J usage is TRBJ2-5, with a weak D call TRBD2 (6 bases). Trimming left V 4 bases short and J 5 bases short, with 14 bases between. Per germline, CDR1 GTSNPN and CDR2 SVGIG (reference sequence). The CDR3 is 13 amino acids. This chain's CDR3 is CAWTRGSWETQYF. In DNA form, the CDR3 reads TGTGCCTGGACCCGGGGGAGTTGGGAGACCCAGTACTTC.

The chain is built from TRBV28 and TRBJ2-7, with TRBD2 matching 11 bases. With V trimmed by 6 bases and J by 3 bases, 4 bases remained unmatched. Germline CDR1 MDHEN, CDR2 SYDVKM. This CDR3 contains 14 residues. The chain's CDR3 is CASRLLAGGYEQYF. Here the CDR3 DNA reads TGTGCCAGCAGACTGCTAGCGGGAGGCTACGAGCAGTACTTC.

The chain employs TRBV5-1 and TRBJ2-5; 7 bases agree with TRBD2. J gave up 4 bases and V 4 bases, and 10 bases lay outside the gene matches. This CDR3 contains 15 residues. Germline CDR1 and CDR2: SGHRS and YFSETQ. The CDR3 nucleotides are TGCGCCAGCAGCAGATCTAGCGGTCCACCAGAGACCCAGTACTTC. Translated, it gives CASSRSSGPPETQYF. The whole variable domain, remainder taken from reference TRBV5-1 and TRBJ2-5, is KAGVTQTPRYLIKTRGQQVTLSCSPISGHRSVSWYQQTPGQGLQFLFEYFSETQRNKGNFPGRFSGRQFSNSRSEMNVSTLELGDSALYLCASSRSSGPPETQYFGPGTRLLVL.

J is TRBJ2-1 and V is TRBV19; D is possibly TRBD2 (6 bases). Germline lookup yields CDR1 LNHDA and CDR2 SQIVND (reference sequence). The V end was cut by 3 bases, the J end by 5 bases, with 14 bases between. This CDR3 has 15 residues. The DNA for the CDR3 is TGTGCCAGTAGTATGGGAGGACTAACAAACAATGAGCAGTTCTTC. Protein product: CASSMGGLTNNEQFF.

The chain links TRBV2 to TRBJ2-3, with D possibly being TRBD2 (6 bases). This CDR3 region has 13 residues. Germline V gene data show CDR1 as SNHLY and CDR2 as FYNNEI. Trimming removed 8 bases at V and 2 bases at J, with 11 bases between. CDR3 nucleotides: TGTGCCAGCGGACGGGGGTACACAGATACGCAGTATTTT. Translated, it gives CASGRGYTDTQYF.

The chain recombines TRBV9 with TRBJ2-5, with 9 bases that match TRBD1. Germline values: CDR1 SGDLS, CDR2 YYNGEE. J gave up 4 bases and V 5 bases, and 6 bases lay outside the gene matches. The CDR3 has 14 amino acids. CDR3 nucleotides: TGTGCCAGCAGTAGAACGACAGGGGGAGAGACCCAGTACTTC. This encodes CASSRTTGGETQYF. The full variable domain, in which reference TRBV9 and TRBJ2-5 provide the parts outside the CDR3, is DSGVTQTPKHLITATGQRVTLRCSPRSGDLSVYWYQQSLDQGLQFLIQYYNGEERAKGNILERFSAQQFPDLHSELNLSSLELGDSALYFCASSRTTGGETQYFGPGTRLLVL.

The V and J genes are TRBV28 and TRBJ2-7; 7 bases align to TRBD1. The germline CDR1 and CDR2 sequences are MDHEN and SYDVKM. The CDR3 spans 14 residues. After removal of 5 bases from V and 3 bases from J, the junction contained 7 bases not matched to a gene. CDR3 amino acids: CASSIPGQIYEQYF. The CDR3 nucleotides are TGTGCCAGCAGTATTCCGGGACAGATCTACGAGCAGTACTTC.

This clone was seen once. V and J are TRBV6-5 and TRBJ1-3; D unclear. The CDR3 runs to 16 residues. V was pared by 2 bases and J by 0 bases, with 11 bases between. The germline gives CDR1 MNHEY, CDR2 SVGAGI. The CDR3 DNA is TGTGCCAGCAGTTACGGAAGGTTCCCCTCTGGAAACACCATATATTTT. Its translation: CASSYGRFPSGNTIYF.

The chain employs TRBV19 and TRBJ2-2; no clear D. V shed 3 bases and J shed 4 bases, with 9 bases lying between them. This CDR3 spans 14 amino acids. CDR1 LNHDA and CDR2 SQIVND come from the germline V gene (reference sequence). CDR3 nucleotide sequence: TGTGCCAGTAGTATTTCAGGAGTCACCGGGGAGCTGTTTTTT. Amino acids: CASSISGVTGELFF. Full variable domain (missing parts from reference TRBV19 and TRBJ2-2): DGGITQSPKYLFRKEGQNVTLSCEQNLNHDAMYWYRQDPGQGLRLIYYSQIVNDFQKGDIAEGYSVSREKKESFPLTVTSAQKNPTAFYLCASSISGVTGELFFGEGSRLTVL.

This clone was seen once. The chain employs TRBV10-1 and TRBJ2-3; TRBD1 aligns across 7 bases. The germline V gene has CDR1 WNHNN and CDR2 SYGVQD (reference sequence). With V trimmed by 5 bases and J by 2 bases, 4 bases remained unmatched. There are 14 residues in the CDR3. The CDR3 reads CASSQDRITDTQYF. DNA for the CDR3: TGCGCCAGCAGTCAGGACAGGATCACAGATACGCAGTATTTT.

The chain uses TRBV4-1 and TRBJ2-1; TRBD1 aligns across 8 bases. The CDR3 spans 14 residues. CDR1 and CDR2 from the germline V gene are MGHRA and YSYEKL. The trim removed 5 bases at V and 8 bases at J, leaving 8 bases unmatched. The CDR3 DNA is TGCGCCAGCAGCTCTCCGGGACAGGTGGATGAGCAGTTCTTC. Its protein product is CASSSPGQVDEQFF.